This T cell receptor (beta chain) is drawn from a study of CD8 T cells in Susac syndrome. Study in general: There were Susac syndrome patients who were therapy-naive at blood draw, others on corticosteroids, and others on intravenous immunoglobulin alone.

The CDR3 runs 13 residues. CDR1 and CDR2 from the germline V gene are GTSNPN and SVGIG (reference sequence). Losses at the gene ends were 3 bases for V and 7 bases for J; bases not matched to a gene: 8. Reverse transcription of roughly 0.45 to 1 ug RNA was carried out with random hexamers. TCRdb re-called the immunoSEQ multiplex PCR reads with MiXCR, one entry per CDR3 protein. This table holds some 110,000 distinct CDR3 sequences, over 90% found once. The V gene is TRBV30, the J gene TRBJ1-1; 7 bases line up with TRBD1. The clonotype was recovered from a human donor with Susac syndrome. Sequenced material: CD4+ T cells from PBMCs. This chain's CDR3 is CAWRQGRGGEAFF. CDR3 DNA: TGTGCCTGGAGACAGGGGAGGGGTGGTGAAGCTTTCTTT.